Below, 14 T cell receptor beta chains from the same sample are listed, as sequenced in a study of T cells in Graves' hyperthyroidism and ophthalmopathy. RNA transcripts served as the template for amplifying TCR beta CDR3 regions. Using the HTBI primer set, a first-round RT-PCR was run on the TCR CDR3. One entry per CDR3 protein, called by TCRdb with MiXCR from the multiplex PCR reads. Of fewer than 350,000 distinct CDR3 sequences detected, 15% to 20% appear once; the ten largest clones hold less than 45%. The specimen was blood. The receptors were sampled from a man aged 45 to 65 with Graves' ophthalmopathy.

This clonotype was detected only a few times. The chain joins TRBV19 to TRBJ1-1, with a weak D call TRBD1 (5 bases). With 6 bases removed from V and 3 bases from J, the gap between germline ends came to 14 bases. This CDR3 spans 14 amino acids. Germline CDR1 and CDR2: LNHDA and SQIVND (reference sequence). The CDR3 loop reads CASRERGRDTEAFF. CDR3 DNA: TGTGCCAGTAGGGAACGTGGCAGGGACACTGAAGCTTTCTTT. Combining the CDR3 with reference TRBV19 and TRBJ1-1 gives the whole variable domain DGGITQSPKYLFRKEGQNVTLSCEQNLNHDAMYWYRQDPGQGLRLIYYSQIVNDFQKGDIAEGYSVSREKKESFPLTVTSAQKNPTAFYLCASRERGRDTEAFFGQGTRLTVV.

In this sample, this clonotype turned up a few times. The rearrangement joins TRBV10-3 to TRBJ2-7, with 9 bases identical to TRBD2. The CDR3 has 15 amino acids. V lost 6 bases, J lost 3 bases, and 9 bases stayed unmatched. Germline CDR1 ENHRY, CDR2 SYGVKD. This CDR3 reads CAIREGLAGIYEQYF. In nucleotides, the CDR3 is TGTGCCATCAGAGAGGGGCTAGCGGGAATCTACGAGCAGTACTTC.

As for this clonotype: Its ends do not fully match the called genes, so a read error is possible. The chain combines TRBV12-3 or TRBV12-4 with TRBJ2-3, with TRBD2 identical over 9 bases. The CDR3 covers 13 residues. The DNA of the CDR3 is TGTGCCAGCAGTCTAGCGGGAACAGGTACGCAGTATTTT. Protein product: CASSLAGTGTQYF.

The V and J genes are TRBV20-1 and TRBJ2-7; D is possibly TRBD1 or TRBD2 (5 bases each). The CDR3 length is 12 residues. Germline CDR1 DFQATT, CDR2 SNEGSKA (reference sequence). With 7 bases removed from V and 2 bases from J, the gap between germline ends came to 12 bases. Here the CDR3 reads CSVRGTAYEQYF. The DNA of the CDR3 is TGCAGTGTTCGTGGGACCGCCTACGAGCAGTACTTC.

This clonotype has ten or more counts. V usage is TRBV28 and J usage is TRBJ2-1; D assignment may be TRBD1 or TRBD2 (6 bases each). V lost 5 bases and J lost 8, with 10 bases in between. Germline CDR1 is MDHEN and CDR2 is SYDVKM. The CDR3 extends over 12 amino acids. As DNA, the CDR3 is TGTGCCAGCAGTCCCGGGGGCTATGAGCAGTTCTTC. Protein product: CASSPGGYEQFF. Full variable domain (missing parts from reference TRBV28 and TRBJ2-1): DVKVTQSSRYLVKRTGEKVFLECVQDMDHENMFWYRQDPGLGLRLIYFSYDVKMKEKGDIPEGYSVSREKKERFSLILESASTNQTSMYLCASSPGGYEQFFGPGTRLTVL.

The sample holds many counts of this clonotype. The genes are TRBV2 and TRBJ1-4; D is ambiguous. Trimming shortened V by 7 bases and J by 0 bases, and 9 bases separated the two germline ends. CDR1 is SNHLY and CDR2 is FYNNEI in the germline V gene. The CDR3 has 14 residues. The CDR3 spells CASKMGTTNEKLFF. CDR3 in DNA: TGTGCCAGCAAGATGGGCACAACTAATGAAAAACTGTTTTTT.

This clonotype showed up just once. J is TRBJ2-2 and V is TRBV2, with 7 bases matching TRBD2. Germline-derived CDR1 and CDR2 are SNHLY and FYNNEI. There are 15 residues in the CDR3. The V and J ends lost 7 bases and 4 bases, in that order; junction bases with no gene match: 9. The CDR3 nucleotides read TGTGCCAGCACCCAACGGGGGAGGGGCACCGGGGAGCTGTTTTTT. Translated: CASTQRGRGTGELFF. Looking up the rest from reference TRBV2 and TRBJ2-2 gives the full variable domain: EPEVTQTPSHQVTQMGQEVILRCVPISNHLYFYWYRQILGQKVEFLVSFYNNEISEKSEIFDDQFSVERPDGSNFTLKIRSTKLEDSAMYFCASTQRGRGTGELFFGEGSRLTVL.

Comment on this clonotype: This clone may be a read error of a much larger clone one base away. As the CDR3 is not closed by the conserved phenylalanine or tryptophan, this likely results from a read error. The chain has TRBV28 and TRBJ1-1; D perhaps matches TRBD1 (6 bases). Germline V CDR1 and CDR2: MDHEN, SYDVKM. The germline V and J ends were trimmed by 11 bases and 3 bases, with 16 bases remaining between them. CDR3 length equals 13 residues. CDR3 sequence: CAVTTGFDTEAFL. Written as DNA, the CDR3 is TGTGCCGTTACCACAGGGTTCGACACTGAAGCTTTCCTT.

The genes are TRBV30 and TRBJ2-5; 8 bases match TRBD2. CDR1 and CDR2 (germline): GTSNPN, SVGIG (reference sequence). The CDR3 runs to 14 residues. V was clipped by 5 bases and J by 1 base; unmatched bases: 6. The CDR3 region has the DNA TGTGCCTGGGGCATCAGCGGGAGCCAAGAGACCCAGTACTTC. Protein: CAWGISGSQETQYF.

The sample holds many counts of this clonotype. The chain couples TRBV2 to TRBJ2-5; D remains unclear. The CDR3 spans 19 residues. Germline CDR1 is SNHLY and CDR2 is FYNNEI. Trimming stripped 6 bases from V and 1 base from J, with 27 bases between. CDR3 nucleotides: TGTGCCAGCAGCAAACGCACTATCATTGGGCGGAGAGCCCAAGAGACCCAGTACTTC. It codes for CASSKRTIIGRRAQETQYF.

This clonotype was counted only a few times. The chain carries TRBV19 and TRBJ1-5; D might be TRBD1 (5 bases). The CDR3 has 15 residues. Deletions cut 7 bases from V and 0 bases from J, with 13 bases between. CDR1 is LNHDA, CDR2 SQIVND, per germline (reference sequence). The CDR3 nucleotides are TGTGCCAGTAACTTCGGGACGGATAGCAATCAGCCCCAGCATTTT. The encoded protein is CASNFGTDSNQPQHF.

In DNA, the CDR3 is TGTGCCAGCAGCGAAAGGGGACCCTACGAGCAGTACTTC. This translates into CASSERGPYEQYF. The chain has TRBV7-9 and TRBJ2-7; either TRBD1 or TRBD2 may fit D (5 bases each). The germline V gene encodes CDR1 SEHNR and CDR2 FQNEAQ (reference sequence). V lost 5 bases, J lost 2 bases, and 10 bases lay in between. The length of the CDR3 is 13 residues.

There are many counts of this clonotype. The chain is built from TRBV27 and TRBJ2-3; 11 bases align to TRBD1. V shed 5 bases and J 6 bases; nucleotides not matched to a gene: 4. The CDR3 consists of 14 residues. Germline V CDR1 and CDR2: MNHEY, SMNVEV (reference sequence). This CDR3 is CASSPRTGGDTQYF. The CDR3 DNA is TGTGCCAGCAGTCCAAGGACAGGGGGCGATACGCAGTATTTT.

The J gene is TRBJ2-2, the V gene TRBV11-2; 10 bases fit TRBD1. With V trimmed by 5 bases and J by 7 bases, 19 bases remained unmatched. Germline values: CDR1 SGHAT, CDR2 FQNNGV. The CDR3 sequence is 19 residues long. Here the CDR3 reads CASSPDPSRDRGWNGELFF. CDR3 bases: TGTGCCAGCAGCCCTGACCCGTCCCGGGACAGGGGTTGGAACGGGGAGCTGTTTTTT.